Listed here is a single TCR beta chain. Its antigen is unknown. Sequencing targeted expressed TCRB transcripts, as all isolated RNA had been reverse transcribed. The average read count of naive, central memory and regulatory T cell samples was approximately 3.5 million. The protocol was immunoSEQ multiplex PCR, while the TCRdb copy is restricted to in-frame clones and leaves out a portion. The sample contains 300,000 or so clones, roughly 9% of which appear only once. V lost 2 bases to trimming and J lost 4 bases; unmatched junction nucleotides: 5. The CDR3 has 15 amino acids. Germline lookup yields CDR1 SGHTA and CDR2 FQGNSA. The data originate from a study of beta chain features in type 1 diabetes. At the level of the study: The patients were much like the healthy donors in age, gender and cell yields.

The study's findings and limits: All four CD4+ subsets of Type 1 diabetes patients contained TCRB CDR3s that were moderately but significantly shorter.

V and J are TRBV7-2 and TRBJ2-1; the match to TRBD2 covers 7 bases. The clonotype originates from a man aged 25 to 40 with type 1 diabetes. Sequencing input: central memory CD4+ T cells from blood. CDR3 coding DNA: TGTGCCAGCAGCTTATCGGCTAGCGGATACAATGAGCAGTTCTTC. It yields the protein CASSLSASGYNEQFF.